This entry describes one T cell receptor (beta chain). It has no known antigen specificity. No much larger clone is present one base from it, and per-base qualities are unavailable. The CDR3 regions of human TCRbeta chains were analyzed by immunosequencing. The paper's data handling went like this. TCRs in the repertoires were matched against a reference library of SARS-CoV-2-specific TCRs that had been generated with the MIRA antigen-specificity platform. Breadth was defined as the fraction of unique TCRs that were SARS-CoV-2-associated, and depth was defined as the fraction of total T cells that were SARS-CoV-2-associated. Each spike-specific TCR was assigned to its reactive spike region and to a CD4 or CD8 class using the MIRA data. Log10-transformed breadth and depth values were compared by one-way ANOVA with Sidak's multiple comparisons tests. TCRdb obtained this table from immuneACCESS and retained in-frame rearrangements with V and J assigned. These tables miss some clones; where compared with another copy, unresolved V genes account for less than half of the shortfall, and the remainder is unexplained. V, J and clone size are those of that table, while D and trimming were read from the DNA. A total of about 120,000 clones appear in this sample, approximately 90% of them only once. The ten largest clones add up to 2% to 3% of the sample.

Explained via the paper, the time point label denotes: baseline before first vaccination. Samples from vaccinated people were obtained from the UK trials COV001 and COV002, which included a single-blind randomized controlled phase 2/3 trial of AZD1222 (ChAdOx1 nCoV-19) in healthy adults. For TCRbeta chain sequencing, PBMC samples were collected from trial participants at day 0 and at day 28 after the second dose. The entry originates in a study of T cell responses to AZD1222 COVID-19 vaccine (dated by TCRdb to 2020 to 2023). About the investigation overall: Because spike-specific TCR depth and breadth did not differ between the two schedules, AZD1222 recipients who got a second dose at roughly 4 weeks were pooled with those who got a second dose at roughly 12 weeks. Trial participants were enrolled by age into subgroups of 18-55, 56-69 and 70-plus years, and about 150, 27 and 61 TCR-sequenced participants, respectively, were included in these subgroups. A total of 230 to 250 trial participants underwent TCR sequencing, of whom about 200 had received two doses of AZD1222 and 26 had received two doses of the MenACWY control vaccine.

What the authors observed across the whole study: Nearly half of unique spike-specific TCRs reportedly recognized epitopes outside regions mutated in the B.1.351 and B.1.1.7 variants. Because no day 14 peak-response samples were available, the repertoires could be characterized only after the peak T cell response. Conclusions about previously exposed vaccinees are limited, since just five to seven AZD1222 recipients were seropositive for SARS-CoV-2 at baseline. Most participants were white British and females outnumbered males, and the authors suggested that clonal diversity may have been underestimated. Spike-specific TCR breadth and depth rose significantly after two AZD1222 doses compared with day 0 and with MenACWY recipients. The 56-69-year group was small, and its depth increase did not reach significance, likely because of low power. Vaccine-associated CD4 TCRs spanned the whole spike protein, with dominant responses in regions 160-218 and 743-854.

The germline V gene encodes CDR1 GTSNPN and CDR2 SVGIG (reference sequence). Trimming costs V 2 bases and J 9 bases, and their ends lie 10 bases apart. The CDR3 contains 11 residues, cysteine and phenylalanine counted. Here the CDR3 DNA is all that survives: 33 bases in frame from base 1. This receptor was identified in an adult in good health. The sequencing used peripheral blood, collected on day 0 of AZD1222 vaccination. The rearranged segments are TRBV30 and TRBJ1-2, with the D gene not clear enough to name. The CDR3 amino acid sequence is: CAWSSRVSYTF. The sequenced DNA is TGTGCCTGGAGTTCGAGGGTGAGCTACACCTTC.